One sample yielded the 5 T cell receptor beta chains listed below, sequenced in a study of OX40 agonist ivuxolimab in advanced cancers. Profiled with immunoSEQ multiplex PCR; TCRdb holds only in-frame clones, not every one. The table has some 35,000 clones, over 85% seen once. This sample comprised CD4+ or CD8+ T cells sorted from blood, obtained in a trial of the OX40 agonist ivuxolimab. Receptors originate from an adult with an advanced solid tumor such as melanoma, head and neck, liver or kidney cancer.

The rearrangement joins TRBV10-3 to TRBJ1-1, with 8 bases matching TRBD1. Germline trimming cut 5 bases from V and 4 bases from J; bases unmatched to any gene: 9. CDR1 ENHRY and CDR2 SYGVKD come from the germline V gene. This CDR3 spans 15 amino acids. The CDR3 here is CAISQTGVHFTEAFF. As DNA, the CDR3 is TGTGCCATCAGTCAGACAGGGGTTCATTTCACTGAAGCTTTCTTT.

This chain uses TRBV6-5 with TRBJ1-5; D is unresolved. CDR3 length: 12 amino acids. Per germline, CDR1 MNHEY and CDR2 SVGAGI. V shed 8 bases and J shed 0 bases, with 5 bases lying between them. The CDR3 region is CASGDSNQPQHF. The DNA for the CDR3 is TGTGCCAGCGGGGATAGCAATCAGCCCCAGCATTTT.

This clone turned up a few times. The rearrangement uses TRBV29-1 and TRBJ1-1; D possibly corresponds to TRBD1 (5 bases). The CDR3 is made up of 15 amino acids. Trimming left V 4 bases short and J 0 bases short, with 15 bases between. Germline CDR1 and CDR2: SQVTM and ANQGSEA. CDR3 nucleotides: TGCAGCGTTGGGGCGGGCTGGGGGATGAACACTGAAGCTTTCTTT. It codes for CSVGAGWGMNTEAFF.

Here the CDR3 DNA reads TGTGCCAGCAGCGCCCAGGGGGCTAGTGGCTACACCTTC. Its translation is CASSAQGASGYTF. The chain combines TRBV7-9 with TRBJ1-2; 8 positions agree with TRBD1. Germline trimming cut 5 bases from V and 7 bases from J; bases unmatched to any gene: 6. This CDR3 is built from 13 residues. The V gene's germline CDR1 is SEHNR and CDR2 FQNEAQ (reference sequence). Looking up the rest from reference TRBV7-9 and TRBJ1-2 gives the full variable domain: DTGVSQNPRHKITKRGQNVTFRCDPISEHNRLYWYRQTLGQGPEFLTYFQNEAQLEKSRLLSDRFSAERPKGSFSTLEIQRTEQGDSAMYLCASSAQGASGYTFGSGTRLTVV.

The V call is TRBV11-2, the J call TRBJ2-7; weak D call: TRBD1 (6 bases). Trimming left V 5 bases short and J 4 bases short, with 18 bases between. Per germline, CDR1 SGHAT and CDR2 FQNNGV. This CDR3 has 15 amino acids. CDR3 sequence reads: CASSADRDTYYEQYF. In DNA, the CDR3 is TGTGCCAGCAGCGCAGACCGGGACACATATTACGAGCAGTACTTC.